This T cell receptor beta chain is from a study of cytomegalovirus exposure and HLA in healthy donors. Regarding the study as a whole: In an earlier analysis, in approximately 630 donors, most V segments appeared productive either ~90% or ~30% of the time. A few chains tied to CMV proved CMV antigen-specific in vitro. Associated with cytomegalovirus, according to the listing, were about 160 TCR beta chains. With later analysis, a missense DCLRE1C variant became linked to TCR beta V- and J-gene trimming.

Germline CDR1 is LNHNV and CDR2 is YYDKDF (reference sequence). The CDR3 totals 16 residues. The V end lost 5 bases, the J end lost 2 bases, and 18 bases lay between the germline ends. Notes on this clone: Antigen specificity is unknown.

Use of 60 Vbeta and 13 Jbeta primers characterized the PCR. TCRdb keeps only in-frame clones here, not all; method: immunoSEQ multiplex PCR. There are around 250,000 clones in the sample; approximately 81% occur only once, and roughly 7.4% lies in the top ten. Specimen: PBMCs. J is TRBJ1-1 and V is TRBV15, with D uncertain. The origin of this receptor is a woman aged 60-75 years in good health and CMV-seropositive. The CDR3 loop reads CATSVSVGQLNTEAFF. DNA for the CDR3: TGTGCCACCAGCGTTAGTGTTGGGCAGCTTAACACTGAAGCTTTCTTT. Drawing the rest from reference TRBV15 and TRBJ1-1, the complete variable domain is DAMVIQNPRYQVTQFGKPVTLSCSQTLNHNVMYWYQQKSSQAPKLLFHYYDKDFNNEADTPDNFQSRRPNTSFCFLDIRSPGLGDTAMYLCATSVSVGQLNTEAFFGQGTRLTVV.